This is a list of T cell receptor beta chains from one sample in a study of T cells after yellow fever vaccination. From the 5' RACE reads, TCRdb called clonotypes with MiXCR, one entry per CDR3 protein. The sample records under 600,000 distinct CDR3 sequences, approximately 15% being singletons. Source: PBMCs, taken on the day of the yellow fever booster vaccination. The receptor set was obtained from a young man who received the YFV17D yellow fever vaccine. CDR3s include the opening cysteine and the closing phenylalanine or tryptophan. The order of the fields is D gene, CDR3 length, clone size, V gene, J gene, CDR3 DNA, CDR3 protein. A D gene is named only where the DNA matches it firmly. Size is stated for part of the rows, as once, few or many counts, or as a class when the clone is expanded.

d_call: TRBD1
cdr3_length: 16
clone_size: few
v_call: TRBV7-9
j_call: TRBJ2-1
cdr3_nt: TGTGCCAGCAGCCCCCGACAGGGGGCCTCCTACAATGAGCAGTTCTTC
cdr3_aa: CASSPRQGASYNEQFF

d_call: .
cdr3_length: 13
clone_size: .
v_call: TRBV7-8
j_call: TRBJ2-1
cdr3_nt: TGTGCCAGCAGCTTAGGCGGGCTCAATGAGCAGTTCTTC
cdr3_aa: CASSLGGLNEQFF

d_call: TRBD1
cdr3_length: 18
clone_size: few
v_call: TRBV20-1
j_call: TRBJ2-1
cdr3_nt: TGCAGTGCTAGAGCCCGGGACAGGGTAGAAGCTGGCTACAATGAGCAGTTCTTC
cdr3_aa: CSARARDRVEAGYNEQFF

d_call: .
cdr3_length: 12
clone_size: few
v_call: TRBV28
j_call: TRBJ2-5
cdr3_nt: TGTGCCAGCAGTTTGGTCAGGTGGGCCCAGTACTTC
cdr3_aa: CASSLVRWAQYF

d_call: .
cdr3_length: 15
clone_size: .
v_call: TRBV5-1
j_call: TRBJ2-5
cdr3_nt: TGCGCCAGCAGGTTTACAGGATCGTGGGGAGAGACCCAGTACTTC
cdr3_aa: CASRFTGSWGETQYF

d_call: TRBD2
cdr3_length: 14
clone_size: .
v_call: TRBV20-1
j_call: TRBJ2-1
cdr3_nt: TGCAGTGCTGGACTAGCGGGAGGCGGGAGTGAGCAGTTCTTC
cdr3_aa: CSAGLAGGGSEQFF

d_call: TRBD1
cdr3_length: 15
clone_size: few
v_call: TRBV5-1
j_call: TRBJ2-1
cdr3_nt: TGCGCCAGCAGCTCCCTGACAGGGGGGCTCAATGAGCAGTTCTTC
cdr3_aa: CASSSLTGGLNEQFF

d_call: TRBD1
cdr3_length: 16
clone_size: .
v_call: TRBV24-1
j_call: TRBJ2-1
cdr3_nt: TGTGCCACCAGTGATTCGCAGACAGGGGTCGGGGGCGAGCAGTTCTTC
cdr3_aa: CATSDSQTGVGGEQFF

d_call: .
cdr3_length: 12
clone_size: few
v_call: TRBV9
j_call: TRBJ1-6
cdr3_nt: TGTGCCAGCAGCGAGATGAATTCACCCCTCCACTTT
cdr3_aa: CASSEMNSPLHF

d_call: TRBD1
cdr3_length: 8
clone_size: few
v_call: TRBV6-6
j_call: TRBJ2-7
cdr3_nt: TGTGCCACCGGGACAGGGGTCTTC
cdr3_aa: CATGTGVF

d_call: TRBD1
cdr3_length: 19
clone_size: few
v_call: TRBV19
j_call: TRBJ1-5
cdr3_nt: TGTGCCAGTAGTACGGATCTACCCCGGGACAGGGGGCTCAATCAGCCCCAGCATTTT
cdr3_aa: CASSTDLPRDRGLNQPQHF

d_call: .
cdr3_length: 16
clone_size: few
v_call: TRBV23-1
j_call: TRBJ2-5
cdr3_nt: TGCGCCAGCACCGATAACCGACAGGGGAGGGTAGAGACCCAGTACTTC
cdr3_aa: CASTDNRQGRVETQYF

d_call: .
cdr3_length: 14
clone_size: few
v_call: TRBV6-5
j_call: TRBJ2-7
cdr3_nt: TGTGCCAGCAGTTACAGCCCCCAGGGCAACGAGCAGTACTTC
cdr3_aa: CASSYSPQGNEQYF

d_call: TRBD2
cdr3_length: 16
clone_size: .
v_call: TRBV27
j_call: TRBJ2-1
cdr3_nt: TGTGCCAGCAGTTTGTTCTCCCTAGCGGGCTACAATGAGCAGTTCTTC
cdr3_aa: CASSLFSLAGYNEQFF

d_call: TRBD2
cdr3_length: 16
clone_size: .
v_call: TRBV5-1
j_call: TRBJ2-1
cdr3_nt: TGCGCCAGCAGCTTGCGTTCTAGCGGGACCATGGGTGAGCAGTTCTTC
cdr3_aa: CASSLRSSGTMGEQFF

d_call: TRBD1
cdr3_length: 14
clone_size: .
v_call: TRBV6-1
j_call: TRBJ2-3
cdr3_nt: TGTGCCAGCACTGAGGGGGCAGCCACAGATACGCAGTATTTT
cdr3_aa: CASTEGAATDTQYF

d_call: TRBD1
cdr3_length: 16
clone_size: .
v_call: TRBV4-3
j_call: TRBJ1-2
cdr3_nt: TGCGCCAGCAGCCAAGGGAGGGACAGAACTAACTATGGCTACACCTTC
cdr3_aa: CASSQGRDRTNYGYTF

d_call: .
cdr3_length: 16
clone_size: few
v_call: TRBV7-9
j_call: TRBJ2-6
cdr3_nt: TGTGCCAGCAGGGTCCACATAGGGTCTGGGGCCAACGTCCTGACTTTC
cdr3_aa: CASRVHIGSGANVLTF

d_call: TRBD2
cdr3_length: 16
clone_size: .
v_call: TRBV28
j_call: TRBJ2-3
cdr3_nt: TGTGCCAGCAGTTTACCCCTAGCGGGCAGCACAGATACGCAGTATTTT
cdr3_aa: CASSLPLAGSTDTQYF

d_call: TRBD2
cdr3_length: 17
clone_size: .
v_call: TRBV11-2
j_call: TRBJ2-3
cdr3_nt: TGTGCCAGCAGCTTAGAACTAGCGGGAGGTATGGCAGATACGCAGTATTTT
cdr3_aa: CASSLELAGGMADTQYF

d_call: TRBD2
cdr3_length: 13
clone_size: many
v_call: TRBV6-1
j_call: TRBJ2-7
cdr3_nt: TGTGCCTCCAGGCTAGCGGGAGGCTACGAGCAGTACTTC
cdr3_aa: CASRLAGGYEQYF

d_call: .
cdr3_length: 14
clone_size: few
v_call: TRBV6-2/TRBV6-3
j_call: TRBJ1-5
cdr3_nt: TGTGCCAGCAGTTATAGTGGGATCAATCAGCCCCAGCATTTT
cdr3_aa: CASSYSGINQPQHF

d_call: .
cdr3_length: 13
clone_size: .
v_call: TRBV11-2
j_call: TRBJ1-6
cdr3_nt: TGTGCCAGCAGCTTAGATCTTGATTCACCCCTCCACTTT
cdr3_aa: CASSLDLDSPLHF

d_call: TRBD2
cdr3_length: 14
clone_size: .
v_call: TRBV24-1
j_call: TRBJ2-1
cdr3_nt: TGTGCCACCAGTGGTACGGGAGGGTACAATGAGCAGTTCTTC
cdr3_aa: CATSGTGGYNEQFF

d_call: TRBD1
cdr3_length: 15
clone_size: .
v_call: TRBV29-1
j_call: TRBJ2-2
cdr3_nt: TGCAGCGTGGCCGACAGGGAAGGGGACACCGGGGAGCTGTTTTTT
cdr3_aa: CSVADREGDTGELFF

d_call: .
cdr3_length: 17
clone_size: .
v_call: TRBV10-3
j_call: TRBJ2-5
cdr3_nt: TGTGCCATCAGTGAGTCCAAGGTAGCGGAGAGACAAGAGACCCAGTACTTC
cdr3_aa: CAISESKVAERQETQYF

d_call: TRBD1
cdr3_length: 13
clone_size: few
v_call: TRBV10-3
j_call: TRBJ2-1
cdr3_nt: TGTGCCATCAGACAGGGGGAAGGCAATGAGCAGTTCTTC
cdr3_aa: CAIRQGEGNEQFF

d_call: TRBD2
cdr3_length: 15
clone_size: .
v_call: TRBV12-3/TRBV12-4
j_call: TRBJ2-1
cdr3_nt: TGTGCCAGCAGTATTACGGGACTAGCGGGAGGAAAGCAGTTCTTC
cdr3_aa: CASSITGLAGGKQFF

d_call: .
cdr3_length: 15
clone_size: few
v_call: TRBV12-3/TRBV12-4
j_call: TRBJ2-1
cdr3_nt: TGTGCCAGCAGTTCTTACCGAAATTTGCACAATGAGCAGTTCTTC
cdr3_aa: CASSSYRNLHNEQFF

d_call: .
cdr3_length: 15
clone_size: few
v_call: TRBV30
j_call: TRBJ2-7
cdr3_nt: TGTGCCTGGAGTGTACTCGACGGCTACTCCTACGAGCAGTACTTC
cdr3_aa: CAWSVLDGYSYEQYF

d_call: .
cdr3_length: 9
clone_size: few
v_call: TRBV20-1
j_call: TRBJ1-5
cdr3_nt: TGCAGTGCTGGGAGACCCCAGCATTTT
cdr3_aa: CSAGRPQHF

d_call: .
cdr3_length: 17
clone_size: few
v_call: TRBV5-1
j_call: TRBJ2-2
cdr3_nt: TGCGCCAGCAGCTTGTCGGAACAACTTTGGAACACCGGGGAGCTGTTTTTT
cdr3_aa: CASSLSEQLWNTGELFF

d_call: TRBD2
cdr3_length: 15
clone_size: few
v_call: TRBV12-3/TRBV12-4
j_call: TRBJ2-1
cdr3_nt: TGTGCCAGCAGAATGACTAGCGGGAAACAAAATGAGCAGTTCTTC
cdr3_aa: CASRMTSGKQNEQFF

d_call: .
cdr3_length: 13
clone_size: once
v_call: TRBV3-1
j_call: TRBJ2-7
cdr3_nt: TGTGCCAGCAGCCAACCGGGAGTGGGAGAGCAGTACTTC
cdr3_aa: CASSQPGVGEQYF

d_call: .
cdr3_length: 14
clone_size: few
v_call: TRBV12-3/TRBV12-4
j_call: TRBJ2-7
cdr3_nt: TGTGCCAGCAGTCGCCACGGGGGACCCTACGAGCAGTACTTC
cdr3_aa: CASSRHGGPYEQYF

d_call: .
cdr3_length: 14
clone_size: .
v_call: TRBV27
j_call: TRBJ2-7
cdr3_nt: TGTGCCAGCAGTTTAATAGCGGCCTCCTACGAGCAGTACTTC
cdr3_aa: CASSLIAASYEQYF

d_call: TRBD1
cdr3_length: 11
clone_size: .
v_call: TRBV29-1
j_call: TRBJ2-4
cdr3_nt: TGCAGCGTTGCTGGGACAGAAATTCAGTACTTC
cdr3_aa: CSVAGTEIQYF

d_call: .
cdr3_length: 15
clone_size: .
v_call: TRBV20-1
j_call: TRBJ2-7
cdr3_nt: TGCAGTGCTGGCTCCTCCGGGACCCTCAGGAACGAGCAGTACTTC
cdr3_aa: CSAGSSGTLRNEQYF

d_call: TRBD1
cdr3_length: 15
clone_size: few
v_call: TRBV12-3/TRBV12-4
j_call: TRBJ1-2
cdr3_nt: TGTGCCAGCAGTTTCACAACGGACAGGGGCTATGGCTACACCTTC
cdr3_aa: CASSFTTDRGYGYTF

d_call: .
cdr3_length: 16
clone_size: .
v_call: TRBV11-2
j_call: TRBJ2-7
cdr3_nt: TGTGCCAGCAGCTTAAGGCTCGGAGGGGGCGTCTACGAGCAGTACTTC
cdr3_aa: CASSLRLGGGVYEQYF

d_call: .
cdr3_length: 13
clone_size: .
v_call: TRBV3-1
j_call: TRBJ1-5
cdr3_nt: TGTGCCAGCAGCCAAGTTCGAGGCCAGCCCCAGCATTTT
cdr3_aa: CASSQVRGQPQHF

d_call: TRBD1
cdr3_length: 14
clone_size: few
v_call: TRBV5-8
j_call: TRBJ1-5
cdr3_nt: TGTGCCAGCAGCTTTCGAGGGACAGGTCAGCCCCAGCATTTT
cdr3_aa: CASSFRGTGQPQHF